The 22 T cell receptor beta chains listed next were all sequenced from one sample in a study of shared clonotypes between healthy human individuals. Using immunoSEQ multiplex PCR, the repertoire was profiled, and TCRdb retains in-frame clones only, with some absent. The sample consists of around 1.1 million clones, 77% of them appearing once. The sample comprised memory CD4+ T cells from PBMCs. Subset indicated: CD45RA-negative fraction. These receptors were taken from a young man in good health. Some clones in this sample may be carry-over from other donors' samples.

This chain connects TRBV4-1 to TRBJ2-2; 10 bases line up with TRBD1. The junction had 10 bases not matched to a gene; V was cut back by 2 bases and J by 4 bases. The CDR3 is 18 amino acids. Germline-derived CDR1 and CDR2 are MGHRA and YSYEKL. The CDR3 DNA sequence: TGCGCCAGCAGCCAAACCGGATCCCGGGACAGGGGCACCGGGGAGCTGTTTTTT. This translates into CASSQTGSRDRGTGELFF.

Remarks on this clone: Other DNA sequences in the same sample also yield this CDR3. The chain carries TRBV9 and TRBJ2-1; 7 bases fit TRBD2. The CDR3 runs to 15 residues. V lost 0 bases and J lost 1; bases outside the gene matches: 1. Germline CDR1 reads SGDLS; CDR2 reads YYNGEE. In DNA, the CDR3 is TGTGCCAGCAGCGTAGTCGGGGGGTCCTACAATGAGCAGTTCTTC. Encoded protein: CASSVVGGSYNEQFF.

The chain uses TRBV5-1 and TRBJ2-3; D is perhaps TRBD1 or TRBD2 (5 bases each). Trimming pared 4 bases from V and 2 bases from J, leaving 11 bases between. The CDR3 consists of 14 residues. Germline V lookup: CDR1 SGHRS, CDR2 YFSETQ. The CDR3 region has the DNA TGCGCCAGCAGCCCGGGACGGTTCACAGATACGCAGTATTTT. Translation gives CASSPGRFTDTQYF.

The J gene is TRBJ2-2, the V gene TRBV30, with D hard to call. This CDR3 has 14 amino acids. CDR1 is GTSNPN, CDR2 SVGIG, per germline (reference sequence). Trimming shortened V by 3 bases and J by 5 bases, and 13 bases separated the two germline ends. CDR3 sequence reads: CAWSLEMGTGELFF. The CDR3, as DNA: TGTGCCTGGAGCCTGGAGATGGGAACCGGGGAGCTGTTTTTT.

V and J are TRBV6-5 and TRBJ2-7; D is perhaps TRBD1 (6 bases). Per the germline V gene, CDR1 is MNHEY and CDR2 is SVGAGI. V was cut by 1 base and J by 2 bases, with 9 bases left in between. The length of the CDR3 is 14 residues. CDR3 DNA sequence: TGTGCCAGCAGTTACTTGGACAGAGCCTACGAGCAGTACTTC. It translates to CASSYLDRAYEQYF.

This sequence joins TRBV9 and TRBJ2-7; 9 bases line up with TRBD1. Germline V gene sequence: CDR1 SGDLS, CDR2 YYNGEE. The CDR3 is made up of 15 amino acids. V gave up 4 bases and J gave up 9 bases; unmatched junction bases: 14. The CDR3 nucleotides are TGTGCCAGCAGCCCCCGGGACAGGGCCGGGGCGGGGCAGTACTTC. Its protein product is CASSPRDRAGAGQYF.

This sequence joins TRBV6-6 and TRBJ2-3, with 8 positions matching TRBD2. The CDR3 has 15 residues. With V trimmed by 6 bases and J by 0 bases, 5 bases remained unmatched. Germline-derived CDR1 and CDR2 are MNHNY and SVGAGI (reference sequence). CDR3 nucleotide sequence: TGTGCCAGCAGCATCGGACTAGCCAGCACAGATACGCAGTATTTT. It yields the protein CASSIGLASTDTQYF.

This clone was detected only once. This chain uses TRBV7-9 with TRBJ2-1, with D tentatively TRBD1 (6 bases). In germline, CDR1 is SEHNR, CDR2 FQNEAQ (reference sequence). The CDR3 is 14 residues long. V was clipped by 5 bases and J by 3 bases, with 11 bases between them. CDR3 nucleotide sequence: TGTGCCAGCAGCCTATTACAGGGCTACAATGAGCAGTTCTTC. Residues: CASSLLQGYNEQFF.

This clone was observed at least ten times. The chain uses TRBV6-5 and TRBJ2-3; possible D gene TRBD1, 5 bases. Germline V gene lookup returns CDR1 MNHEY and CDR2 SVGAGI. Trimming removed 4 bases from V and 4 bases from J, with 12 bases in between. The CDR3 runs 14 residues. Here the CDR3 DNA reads TGTGCCAGCAGTTGGGGCAGGGATTCAGATACGCAGTATTTT. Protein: CASSWGRDSDTQYF.

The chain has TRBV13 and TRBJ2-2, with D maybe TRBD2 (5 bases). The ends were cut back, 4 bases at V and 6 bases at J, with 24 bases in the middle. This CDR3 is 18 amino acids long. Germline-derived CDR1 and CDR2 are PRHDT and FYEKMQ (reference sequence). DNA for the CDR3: TGTGCCAGCAGCTCTCTATCTACCGGGATCACTTATGCCGGGGAGCTGTTTTTT. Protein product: CASSSLSTGITYAGELFF.

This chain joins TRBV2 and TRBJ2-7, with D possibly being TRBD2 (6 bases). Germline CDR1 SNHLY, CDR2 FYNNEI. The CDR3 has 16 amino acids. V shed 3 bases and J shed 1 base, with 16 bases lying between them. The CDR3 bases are TGTGCCAGCAGTGAGGGGACTTCCAAAGGGTCCTACGAGCAGTACTTC. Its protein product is CASSEGTSKGSYEQYF.

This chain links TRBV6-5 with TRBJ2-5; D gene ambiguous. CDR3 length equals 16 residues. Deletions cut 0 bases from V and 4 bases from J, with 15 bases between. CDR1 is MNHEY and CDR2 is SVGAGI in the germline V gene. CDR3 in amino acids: CASSYSGPTSGETQYF. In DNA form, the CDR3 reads TGTGCCAGCAGTTACTCGGGCCCCACATCGGGAGAGACCCAGTACTTC.

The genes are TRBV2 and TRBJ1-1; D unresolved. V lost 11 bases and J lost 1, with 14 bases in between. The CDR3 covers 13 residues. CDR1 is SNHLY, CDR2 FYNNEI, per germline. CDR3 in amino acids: CAGTSDGNTEAFF. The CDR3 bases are TGTGCCGGCACCTCCGACGGGAACACTGAAGCTTTCTTT.

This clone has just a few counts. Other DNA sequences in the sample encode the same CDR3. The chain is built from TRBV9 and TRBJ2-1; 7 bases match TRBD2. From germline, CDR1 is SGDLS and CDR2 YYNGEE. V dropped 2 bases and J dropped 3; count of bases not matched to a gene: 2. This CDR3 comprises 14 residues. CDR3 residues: CASSVASGYNEQFF. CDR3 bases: TGTGCCAGCAGCGTGGCTAGCGGCTACAATGAGCAGTTCTTC.

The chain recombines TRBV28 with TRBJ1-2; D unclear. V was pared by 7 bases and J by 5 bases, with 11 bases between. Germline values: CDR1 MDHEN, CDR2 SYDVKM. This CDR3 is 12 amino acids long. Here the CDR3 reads CASTIVGYGYTF. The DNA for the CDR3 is TGTGCCAGCACCATAGTGGGGTATGGCTACACCTTC.

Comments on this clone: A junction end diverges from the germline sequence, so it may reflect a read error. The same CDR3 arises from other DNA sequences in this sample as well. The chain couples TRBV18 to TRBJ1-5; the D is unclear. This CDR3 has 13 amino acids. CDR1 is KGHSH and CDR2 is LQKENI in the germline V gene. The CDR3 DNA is TGTGCCAGCTCAGAACTGAACAATCAACCCCAGCATTTT. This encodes CASSELNNQPQHF.

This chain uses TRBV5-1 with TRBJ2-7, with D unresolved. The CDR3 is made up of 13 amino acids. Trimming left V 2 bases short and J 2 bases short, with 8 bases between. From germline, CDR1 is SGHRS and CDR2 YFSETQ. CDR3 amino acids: CASSFELTYEQYF. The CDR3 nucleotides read TGCGCCAGCAGCTTCGAACTGACCTACGAGCAGTACTTC. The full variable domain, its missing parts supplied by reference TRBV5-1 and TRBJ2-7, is KAGVTQTPRYLIKTRGQQVTLSCSPISGHRSVSWYQQTPGQGLQFLFEYFSETQRNKGNFPGRFSGRQFSNSRSEMNVSTLELGDSALYLCASSFELTYEQYFGPGTRLTVT.

The CDR3 nucleotides are TGTGCCAGCAGCCCGGACCAGGGGCGCGGGGGCTATGGCTACACCTTC. This translates into CASSPDQGRGGYGYTF. The gene calls are TRBV7-2 and TRBJ1-2; a weak D match, TRBD1 (6 bases). The V end was cut by 5 bases, the J end by 4 bases, with 20 bases between. The length of the CDR3 is 16 residues. The germline V gene encodes CDR1 SGHTA and CDR2 FQGNSA.

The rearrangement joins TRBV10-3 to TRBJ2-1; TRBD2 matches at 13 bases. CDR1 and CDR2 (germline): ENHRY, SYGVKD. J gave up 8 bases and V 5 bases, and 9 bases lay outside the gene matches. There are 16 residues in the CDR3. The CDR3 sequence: CAISPGTSGNIDEQFF. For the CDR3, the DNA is TGTGCCATCAGTCCGGGGACTAGCGGGAATATCGATGAGCAGTTCTTC.

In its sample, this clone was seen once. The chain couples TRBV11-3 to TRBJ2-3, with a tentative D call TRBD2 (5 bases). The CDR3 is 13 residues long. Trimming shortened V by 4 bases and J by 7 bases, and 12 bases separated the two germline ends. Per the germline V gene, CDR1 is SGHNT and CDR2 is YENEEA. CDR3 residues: CASSSGSLHTQYF. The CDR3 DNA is TGTGCCAGCAGCTCGGGGTCCTTACATACGCAGTATTTT.

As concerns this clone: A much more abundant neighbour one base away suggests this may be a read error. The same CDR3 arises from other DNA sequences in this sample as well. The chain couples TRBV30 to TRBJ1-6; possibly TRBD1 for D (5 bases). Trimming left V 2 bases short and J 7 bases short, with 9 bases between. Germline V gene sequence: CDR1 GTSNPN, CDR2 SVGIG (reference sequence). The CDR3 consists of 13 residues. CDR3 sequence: CAWSWAGNSPLHF. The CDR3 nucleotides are TGTGCCTGGAGTTGGGCAGGGAATTCACCCCTCCACTTT.

CDR3 nucleotide sequence: TGCGCCAGCAGGGTGGGGGACACCATATATTTT. Protein product: CASRVGDTIYF. The chain links TRBV5-1 to TRBJ1-3; D might be TRBD1 (5 bases). The ends were cut back, 5 bases at V and 8 bases at J, with 8 bases in the middle. The germline V gene has CDR1 SGHRS and CDR2 YFSETQ. CDR3 length: 11 residues.